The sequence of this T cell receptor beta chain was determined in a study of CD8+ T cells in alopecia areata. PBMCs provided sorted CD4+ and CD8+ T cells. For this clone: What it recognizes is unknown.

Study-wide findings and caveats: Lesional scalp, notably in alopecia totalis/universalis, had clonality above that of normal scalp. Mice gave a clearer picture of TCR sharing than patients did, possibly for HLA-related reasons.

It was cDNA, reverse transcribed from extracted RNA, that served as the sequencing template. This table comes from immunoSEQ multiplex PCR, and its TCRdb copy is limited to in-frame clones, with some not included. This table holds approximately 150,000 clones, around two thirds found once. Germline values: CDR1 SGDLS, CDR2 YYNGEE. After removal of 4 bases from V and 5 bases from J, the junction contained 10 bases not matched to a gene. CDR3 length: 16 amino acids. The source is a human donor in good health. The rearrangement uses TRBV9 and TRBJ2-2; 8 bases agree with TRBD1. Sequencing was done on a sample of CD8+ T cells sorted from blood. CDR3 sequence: CASSLGQGTWTGELFF. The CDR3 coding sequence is TGTGCCAGCAGCCTAGGACAGGGTACGTGGACCGGGGAGCTGTTTTTT.